This T cell receptor beta chain was sequenced during a study of cytomegalovirus exposure and HLA in healthy donors. Study information: An earlier analysis identified approximately 120 million unique TCR beta sequences in some 180 million T cells.

Germline V gene lookup returns CDR1 SGHVS and CDR2 FNYEAQ. The length of the CDR3 is 14 residues. The primer mix had 60 Vbeta and 13 Jbeta primers. Authors' data handling: A later analysis counted 65 million to 95 million unique TCR beta chains, around 10 million shared. The data were produced by immunoSEQ multiplex PCR, yet TCRdb's version contains in-frame clones alone and is incomplete. V and J calls and clone size follow that table, whereas D and trimming were derived from the DNA. The table shows tens of thousands of clones, with over 60% occurring only once. This chain joins TRBV7-6 and TRBJ2-5, with D perhaps TRBD2 (6 bases). Gene TRBJ2-7 matches the end of the DNA better, so the J call may be wrong. Sample: PBMCs. This sequence originates from a woman aged 40 to 50 in good health and CMV-seropositive. In DNA, the CDR3 is TGTGCCAGCAGCTTAGCACCAGGGACTTACGAGCAGTACTTC. Translation gives CASSLAPGTYEQYF.